This T cell receptor (beta chain) is from a study of CD8+ T cells in alopecia areata. Treatment meaning: oral pan-JAK inhibitor, 5-10 mg twice daily. Patients with alopecia areata provided lesional scalp punch biopsies as well as peripheral blood. Cell sorting was applied to PBMCs, and CD4+ and CD8+ T cells were collected. The authors extracted RNA and reverse transcribed it into cDNA as the sequencing template. Produced via immunoSEQ multiplex PCR; TCRdb's table is partial and in-frame only. The sample lists roughly 100,000 clones, about 40% seen once, with roughly 18% in the top ten. This sequence was found in a human donor with alopecia areata. The sample here was CD8+ T cells sorted from blood, taken at week 24, from a patient treated with tofacitinib.

The CDR3 is CASSVAGDSTDTQYF. CDR3 sequence (DNA): TGTGCCAGCAGCGTAGCGGGAGACAGCACAGATACGCAGTATTTT. V and J are TRBV9 and TRBJ2-3; D perhaps matches TRBD2 (6 bases). V was pared by 0 bases and J by 0 bases, with 8 bases between. In germline, CDR1 is SGDLS, CDR2 YYNGEE. The CDR3 extends over 15 amino acids.